These 26 T cell receptor beta chains were sequenced from one sample in a study of T cells in tumors after PD-1 blockade. Using immunoSEQ multiplex PCR, the repertoire was profiled, and TCRdb retains in-frame clones only, with some absent. Of roughly 48,000 clones in the sample, 65% to 85% were seen once. Sequences were derived from PBMCs, sampled before anti-PD-1 treatment. These receptors originate from a human donor with basal cell carcinoma.

V and J are TRBV5-1 and TRBJ2-1; TRBD2 is a possible D gene (6 bases). Per germline, CDR1 SGHRS and CDR2 YFSETQ. The CDR3 contains 15 residues. Trimming cost V 4 bases and J 6 bases, with 17 bases left between them. As DNA, the CDR3 is TGCGCCAGCAGCAGGACGGGGGAGTGGGTCAATGAGCAGTTCTTC. Translated: CASSRTGEWVNEQFF.

This clone was seen a handful of times. The chain carries TRBV11-3 and TRBJ2-2; D might be TRBD2 (5 bases). The CDR3 loop spans 17 amino acids. V lost 5 bases to trimming and J lost 3 bases, with 19 bases between them. From germline, CDR1 is SGHNT and CDR2 YENEEA. The CDR3 loop reads CASSPSGVFLDTGELFF. The CDR3 nucleotides read TGTGCCAGCAGCCCGTCCGGGGTTTTTCTTGACACCGGGGAGCTGTTTTTT.

The gene calls are TRBV19 and TRBJ2-7, with 8 bases lining up with TRBD1. The germline V gene encodes CDR1 LNHDA and CDR2 SQIVND (reference sequence). The CDR3 covers 13 residues. The J segment lost 4 bases and the V segment lost 4 bases, leaving 3 bases of the junction unmatched. In DNA form, the CDR3 reads TGTGCCAGTAGTACGACAGGGGTGTACGAGCAGTACTTC. This gives the protein CASSTTGVYEQYF.

The CDR3 bases are TGTGCCTGGAGTGAGAGCAATCAGCCCCAGCATTTT. It specifies CAWSESNQPQHF. V and J are TRBV30 and TRBJ1-5; D is unclear. Trimming shortened V by 1 base and J by 1 base, and 2 bases separated the two germline ends. The CDR3 extends over 12 amino acids. The V gene's germline CDR1 is GTSNPN and CDR2 SVGIG (reference sequence).

The CDR3: CASSETSTTYGDTQYF. Written as DNA, the CDR3 is TGTGCCAGCAGTGAAACGAGTACTACTTACGGGGATACGCAGTATTTT. The rearrangement links TRBV2 to TRBJ2-3; D is unresolved. The V and J ends lost 2 bases and 6 bases respectively, with 18 bases between them. Per germline, CDR1 SNHLY and CDR2 FYNNEI. The CDR3 spans 16 residues.

The J gene is TRBJ2-5, the V gene TRBV24-1; 13 bases match TRBD2. The CDR3 is 17 residues long. The junction had 8 bases not matched to a gene; V was cut back by 4 bases and J by 4 bases. Germline CDR1 and CDR2: KGHDR and SFDVKD. The CDR3 spells CATSDQKTSGGGETQYF. The CDR3 DNA reads as TGTGCCACCAGTGACCAAAAAACTAGCGGGGGGGGAGAGACCCAGTACTTC.

The chain carries TRBV7-9 and TRBJ2-3; TRBD1 matches 10 bases. CDR1 is SEHNR and CDR2 is FQNEAQ in the germline V gene (reference sequence). The CDR3 contains 14 residues. The V segment lost 0 bases and the J segment 8 bases; nucleotides outside the gene matches: 2. Written as DNA, the CDR3 is TGTGCCAGCAGCTTAGCGAGGACAGGGGGTACGCAGTATTTT. This sequence encodes CASSLARTGGTQYF.

The chain recombines TRBV5-1 with TRBJ2-7; 7 bases line up with TRBD1. Trimming at V came to 4 bases and at J to 1 base, leaving 8 bases not matched to a gene. The germline CDR1 and CDR2 sequences are SGHRS and YFSETQ. The CDR3 covers 15 residues. The CDR3 DNA reads TGCGCCAGCAGCCCTACCGGGACAGCATCCTACGAGCAGTACTTC. Amino acids: CASSPTGTASYEQYF.

This chain connects TRBV18 to TRBJ2-7; D may match TRBD1 or TRBD2 (7 bases each). Trimming left V 4 bases short and J 6 bases short, with 22 bases between. Germline values: CDR1 KGHSH, CDR2 LQKENI. The CDR3 extends over 16 amino acids. The CDR3 is CASSHQGAGGGSEQYF. The CDR3, as DNA: TGTGCCAGCTCACACCAGGGAGCAGGGGGGGGTTCCGAGCAGTACTTC.

V gene TRBV28 combines with J gene TRBJ1-2, with D tentatively TRBD1 (6 bases). Germline values: CDR1 MDHEN, CDR2 SYDVKM. Trimming stripped 7 bases from V and 5 bases from J, with 20 bases between. This CDR3 contains 15 residues. The CDR3 nucleotides read TGTGCCAGCACCCTTCCCCGGGAAGGGGGGTATGGCTACACCTTC. As protein: CASTLPREGGYGYTF.

V gene TRBV6-6 combines with J gene TRBJ2-2; 7 bases are shared with TRBD2. The trim removed 6 bases at V and 4 bases at J, leaving 11 bases unmatched. CDR1 MNHNY and CDR2 SVGAGI come from the germline V gene (reference sequence). This CDR3 is 16 amino acids long. The DNA of the CDR3 is TGTGCCAGCAGCCTCATGTCGGGGGGTAGCACCGGGGAGCTGTTTTTT. It encodes CASSLMSGGSTGELFF.

The chain recombines TRBV6-1 with TRBJ2-5, with 10 bases lining up with TRBD2. V dropped 4 bases and J dropped 5; count of bases not matched to a gene: 10. CDR3 length: 16 amino acids. Per the germline V gene, CDR1 is MNHNS and CDR2 is SASEGT. CDR3 region: CASSGDSGGPRETQYF. CDR3 nucleotide sequence: TGTGCCAGCAGTGGGGATAGCGGGGGGCCCCGGGAGACCCAGTACTTC.

Only one count was recorded for this clone. The rearrangement uses TRBV20-1 and TRBJ1-5, with D unresolved. Germline CDR1 DFQATT, CDR2 SNEGSKA (reference sequence). The CDR3 contains 15 residues. V lost 3 bases to trimming and J lost 4 bases, with 16 bases between them. The CDR3 sequence is CSASNYREGNQPQHF. The CDR3 region has the DNA TGCAGTGCTAGTAATTATAGGGAAGGAAATCAGCCCCAGCATTTT.

This clone was detected a few times. Other DNA sequences from this sample encode an identical CDR3 as well. The chain joins TRBV12-3 or TRBV12-4 to TRBJ1-5; D remains unclear. The CDR3 has 12 residues. V was cut by 6 bases and J by 1 base, with 4 bases left in between. The CDR3, as DNA: TGTGCCAGCAGGGGGAGCAATCAGCCCCAGCATTTT. It specifies CASRGSNQPQHF.

The gene calls are TRBV29-1 and TRBJ2-3, with 9 positions matching TRBD1. The germline CDR1 and CDR2 sequences are SQVTM and ANQGSEA. CDR3 length: 14 residues. The V and J ends lost 3 bases and 3 bases, in that order; junction bases with no gene match: 4. The chain's CDR3 is CSVDRDRETDTQYF. The CDR3 nucleotides are TGCAGCGTTGACCGGGACAGGGAGACAGATACGCAGTATTTT.

This chain uses TRBV6-5 with TRBJ2-4, with 10 bases aligning to TRBD2. Germline trimming cut 7 bases from V and 11 bases from J; bases unmatched to any gene: 8. Germline loops: CDR1 MNHEY, CDR2 SVGAGI. The CDR3 length is 13 residues. CDR3 bases: TGTGCCAGCAAAATTAGCGGGGGGTTCGTTCAGTACTTC. This gives the protein CASKISGGFVQYF.

V usage is TRBV4-2 and J usage is TRBJ2-7, with TRBD2 as a possible D gene (6 bases). CDR1 and CDR2 from the germline V gene are LGHNA and YNFKEQ. V shed 3 bases and J shed 9 bases, with 21 bases lying between them. The CDR3 loop spans 15 amino acids. The CDR3, as DNA: TGTGCCAGCAGCCAGACCGGGACTCTCGGCCTAGTGCAGTACTTC. Translating gives CASSQTGTLGLVQYF.

V is TRBV5-6 and J is TRBJ1-4, with 8 bases lining up with TRBD1. This CDR3 is 16 amino acids long. The V segment lost 0 bases and the J segment 8 bases; nucleotides outside the gene matches: 9. CDR1 and CDR2 from the germline V gene are SGHDT and YYEEEE. The chain's CDR3 is CASSLAGQGLVEKLFF. The CDR3 nucleotides read TGTGCCAGCAGCTTGGCCGGACAGGGACTTGTAGAAAAACTGTTTTTT.

The chain uses TRBV10-1 and TRBJ2-7, with D perhaps being TRBD1 or TRBD2 (5 bases each). The CDR3 contains 15 residues. V shed 2 bases and J shed 1 base, with 12 bases lying between them. Germline V CDR1 and CDR2: WNHNN, SYGVQD (reference sequence). The CDR3 region has the DNA TGCGCCAGCAGTGAGGAGGGGACCTCTTCCTACGAGCAGTACTTC. Translation: CASSEEGTSSYEQYF.

This chain links TRBV7-9 with TRBJ2-7; D remains ambiguous. Germline CDR1 is SEHNR and CDR2 is FQNEAQ (reference sequence). The CDR3 spans 13 residues. The V and J ends lost 1 base and 3 bases respectively, with 7 bases between them. In DNA form, the CDR3 reads TGTGCCAGCAGCTTAGGCGGCCTCTACGAGCAGTACTTC. Protein product: CASSLGGLYEQYF.

This clone is classed as medium-sized. The CDR3 spells CASSSHESGGELFF. CDR3 DNA: TGTGCCAGCAGTTCCCATGAGAGTGGCGGGGAGCTGTTTTTT. This rearrangement joins TRBV6-5 to TRBJ2-2; D gene uncertain. CDR1 is MNHEY, CDR2 SVGAGI, per germline. CDR3 size: 14 residues. V lost 4 bases, J lost 7 bases, and 13 bases lay in between.

There are a few counts of this clone. CDR3 amino acids: CASSHARRMFYNEQFF. In DNA form, the CDR3 reads TGTGCCAGCAGCCACGCGCGGCGGATGTTCTACAATGAGCAGTTCTTC. The chain couples TRBV7-9 to TRBJ2-1, with D uncertain. The CDR3 has 16 amino acids. Germline CDR1 is SEHNR and CDR2 is FQNEAQ (reference sequence). V was pared by 5 bases and J by 3 bases, with 17 bases between.

CDR3 nucleotides: TGTGCCAGCAGTTACCAGCGGGGGGCCACAGATACGCAGTATTTT. The encoded protein is CASSYQRGATDTQYF. This sequence joins TRBV2 and TRBJ2-3, with 9 bases that match TRBD2. The CDR3 totals 15 residues. CDR1 is SNHLY, CDR2 FYNNEI, per germline. J gave up 2 bases and V 5 bases, and 5 bases lay outside the gene matches.

This chain links TRBV25-1 with TRBJ2-3; no clear D gene. The germline V gene has CDR1 MGHDK and CDR2 SYGVNS. The V end lost 10 bases, the J end lost 3 bases, and 8 bases lay between the germline ends. This CDR3 has 11 amino acids. In nucleotides, the CDR3 is TGTGCCACCTGGTTGACAGATACGCAGTATTTT. Protein: CATWLTDTQYF. The full variable domain, in which reference TRBV25-1 and TRBJ2-3 provide the parts outside the CDR3, is EADIYQTPRYLVIGTGKKITLECSQTMGHDKMYWYQQDPGMELHLIHYSYGVNSTEKGDLSSESTVSRIRTEHFPLTLESARPSHTSQYLCATWLTDTQYFGPGTRLTVL.

The chain combines TRBV5-1 with TRBJ2-2; D is undetermined. This CDR3 has 12 amino acids. V was clipped by 4 bases and J by 2 bases, with 3 bases between them. Germline values: CDR1 SGHRS, CDR2 YFSETQ. The CDR3 protein is CASSANTGELFF. CDR3 nucleotide sequence: TGCGCCAGCAGCGCCAACACCGGGGAGCTGTTTTTT.

This clone was recorded only once. CDR3 coding DNA: TGTGCCAGTAGTATGCAGGGCCGGCCTAGCTCCTACAATGAGCAGTTCTTC. Amino acids: CASSMQGRPSSYNEQFF. The chain combines TRBV19 with TRBJ2-1; TRBD1 might be the D (5 bases). Deletions cut 3 bases from V and 0 bases from J, with 15 bases between. The CDR3 covers 17 residues. The germline V gene encodes CDR1 LNHDA and CDR2 SQIVND (reference sequence).